A selection of T cell receptor beta chains follows, all from one sample in a study of shared clonotypes between healthy human individuals. Sequencing was performed with immunoSEQ multiplex PCR; in TCRdb, only in-frame clones are kept and a portion is missing. The sample includes over 2,000,000 clones, just under 95% of them seen just once. The sequenced sample was naive CD8+ T cells from PBMCs. The source is a man between 18 and 35 years old in good health. Some clones in this sample may be carry-over from other donors' samples. The CDR3 runs from the conserved cysteine through the conserved F or W. Each record gives: D gene, clone size, V gene, J gene, CDR3 DNA, CDR3 protein. A D gene is named only where the DNA matches it firmly. Size tells how often a clone was seen (once, few, many) or the class of an expanded clone, and some rows leave it out.

d_gene: TRBD2; abundance: -; v_gene: TRBV11-3; j_gene: TRBJ2-1; CDR3nt: TGTGCCAGCAGCTTAGATAGCGGGAGTTACGACAATGAGCAGTTCTTC; CDR3aa: CASSLDSGSYDNEQFF
d_gene: TRBD1; abundance: -; v_gene: TRBV6-5; j_gene: TRBJ1-1; CDR3nt: TGTGCCAGCAGCGAGGGGGCTACTGAAGCTTTCTTT; CDR3aa: CASSEGATEAFF
d_gene: -; abundance: once; v_gene: TRBV19; j_gene: TRBJ2-7; CDR3nt: TGTGCCAGTAGTAGCCGGGACGGCACCTACGAGCAGTACTTC; CDR3aa: CASSSRDGTYEQYF
d_gene: -; abundance: -; v_gene: TRBV15; j_gene: TRBJ2-3; CDR3nt: TGTGCCACCGCGGGATACAGCACAGATACGCAGTATTTT; CDR3aa: CATAGYSTDTQYF
d_gene: -; abundance: -; v_gene: TRBV28; j_gene: TRBJ1-2; CDR3nt: TGTGCCAGCATCACACCGGCAGACAACTATGGCTACACCTTC; CDR3aa: CASITPADNYGYTF
d_gene: -; abundance: -; v_gene: TRBV6-1; j_gene: TRBJ2-5; CDR3nt: TGTGCCAGCAGTGAAAGGTGGGGTTATCGGGCGGAGACCCAGTACTTC; CDR3aa: CASSERWGYRAETQYF
d_gene: -; abundance: once; v_gene: TRBV18; j_gene: TRBJ2-7; CDR3nt: TGTGCCAGCTCACCACCGGATGCCCCGGGCTACGAGCAGTACTTC; CDR3aa: CASSPPDAPGYEQYF
d_gene: -; abundance: -; v_gene: TRBV27; j_gene: TRBJ2-7; CDR3nt: TGTGCCAGCAGTTTCGGGCTCACATACGAGCAGTACTTC; CDR3aa: CASSFGLTYEQYF
d_gene: -; abundance: -; v_gene: TRBV19; j_gene: TRBJ1-2; CDR3nt: TGTGCCAGTAGCCCCATCCCGGGGACGGGAGGCTACACCTTC; CDR3aa: CASSPIPGTGGYTF
d_gene: TRBD2; abundance: -; v_gene: TRBV6-4; j_gene: TRBJ2-1; CDR3nt: TGTGCCAGCAGTGACAAGACTAGCGGGAGCAGCCCCTACAATGAGCAGTTCTTC; CDR3aa: CASSDKTSGSSPYNEQFF
d_gene: -; abundance: -; v_gene: TRBV6-5; j_gene: TRBJ1-2; CDR3nt: TGTGCCAGCACCCAAGGCTTGGGGGTGAACTATGGCTACACCTTC; CDR3aa: CASTQGLGVNYGYTF
d_gene: -; abundance: -; v_gene: TRBV7-9; j_gene: TRBJ1-4; CDR3nt: TGTGCCAGCAGCTATGAACCCAAAAAACTGTTTTTT; CDR3aa: CASSYEPKKLFF
d_gene: -; abundance: once; v_gene: TRBV11-2; j_gene: TRBJ2-7; CDR3nt: TGTGCCAGCAGCTTAGATCCCAGGACGGATTACTCCTACGAGCAGTACTTC; CDR3aa: CASSLDPRTDYSYEQYF
d_gene: TRBD2; abundance: -; v_gene: TRBV18; j_gene: TRBJ2-1; CDR3nt: TGTGCCAGCTCAGAAGCCGGGACTAATTTGGATGAGCAGTTCTTC; CDR3aa: CASSEAGTNLDEQFF
d_gene: -; abundance: -; v_gene: TRBV7-3; j_gene: TRBJ2-2; CDR3nt: TGTGCCAGCAGCTTACTCAGGAAGAACACCGGGGAGCTGTTTTTT; CDR3aa: CASSLLRKNTGELFF
d_gene: -; abundance: -; v_gene: TRBV19; j_gene: TRBJ1-5; CDR3nt: TGTGCCAGTAGTCCCGCGGTTTTGGGCAATCAGCCCCAGCATTTT; CDR3aa: CASSPAVLGNQPQHF
d_gene: -; abundance: -; v_gene: TRBV2; j_gene: TRBJ2-4; CDR3nt: TGTGCCAGCAGTCCCAGGCGGGCAGGCGAAAAAAACATTCAGTACTTC; CDR3aa: CASSPRRAGEKNIQYF
d_gene: TRBD1; abundance: -; v_gene: TRBV15; j_gene: TRBJ1-5; CDR3nt: TGTGCCACCAGCATAAGGGGGCCTTATAGCAATCAGCCCCAGCATTTT; CDR3aa: CATSIRGPYSNQPQHF
d_gene: TRBD2; abundance: -; v_gene: TRBV5-1; j_gene: TRBJ2-1; CDR3nt: TGCGCCAGCAGTTACGCGGGAGGTGAGCAGTTCTTC; CDR3aa: CASSYAGGEQFF
d_gene: TRBD2; abundance: -; v_gene: TRBV11-2; j_gene: TRBJ2-1; CDR3nt: TGTGCCAGCAGCTTCGGCCCCGGGACTAGTCCTGGTGAGCAGTTCTTC; CDR3aa: CASSFGPGTSPGEQFF
d_gene: -; abundance: once; v_gene: TRBV5-1; j_gene: TRBJ1-1; CDR3nt: TGCGCCAGCGGCTTGGGGCGGAAGGTACAAGCGACTGAAGCTTTCTTT; CDR3aa: CASGLGRKVQATEAFF
d_gene: -; abundance: once; v_gene: TRBV6-5; j_gene: TRBJ2-7; CDR3nt: TGTGCCAGCAGCCTTTCGGACACATCCTACGAGCAGTACTTC; CDR3aa: CASSLSDTSYEQYF
d_gene: -; abundance: -; v_gene: TRBV5-4; j_gene: TRBJ2-3; CDR3nt: TGTGCCAGCAGCTTGGACAGGGAGGTTGCAGATACGCAGTATTTT; CDR3aa: CASSLDREVADTQYF
d_gene: -; abundance: -; v_gene: TRBV4-1; j_gene: TRBJ1-3; CDR3nt: TGCGCCAGCAGCCAAGTGGCGGGTAGCTCTGGAAACACCATATATTTT; CDR3aa: CASSQVAGSSGNTIYF
d_gene: -; abundance: -; v_gene: TRBV9; j_gene: TRBJ2-1; CDR3nt: TGTGCCAGCAGCGTAGCTACATCCGGAGGGAGCGGAGCTTCTGGAGAGCAGTTCTTC; CDR3aa: CASSVATSGGSGASGEQFF
d_gene: TRBD2; abundance: -; v_gene: TRBV7-3; j_gene: TRBJ2-1; CDR3nt: TGTGCCAGCAGCCCCGGAGGACTAGCGGGAGATGAGCAGTTCTTC; CDR3aa: CASSPGGLAGDEQFF
d_gene: -; abundance: -; v_gene: TRBV28; j_gene: TRBJ1-5; CDR3nt: TGTGCCAGCAGTTTAATTTTAGGACAGACTAATAGCAATCAGCCCCAGCATTTT; CDR3aa: CASSLILGQTNSNQPQHF
d_gene: TRBD2; abundance: -; v_gene: TRBV7-2; j_gene: TRBJ2-1; CDR3nt: TGTGCCAGCAGCGGACTAGCGGGAGTTCATGAGCAGTTCTTC; CDR3aa: CASSGLAGVHEQFF
d_gene: -; abundance: -; v_gene: TRBV10-3; j_gene: TRBJ1-3; CDR3nt: TGTGCCATCAGTGACCTTTCCGGAGTCGGAAACACCATATATTTT; CDR3aa: CAISDLSGVGNTIYF
d_gene: -; abundance: -; v_gene: TRBV30; j_gene: TRBJ1-2; CDR3nt: TGTGCTGTACCCGAAAACTATGGCTACACCTTC; CDR3aa: CAVPENYGYTF
d_gene: TRBD2; abundance: -; v_gene: TRBV15; j_gene: TRBJ2-1; CDR3nt: TGTGCCACCAGCCCTACTAGCGGGGTCTACAATGAGCAGTTCTTC; CDR3aa: CATSPTSGVYNEQFF
d_gene: -; abundance: -; v_gene: TRBV4-1; j_gene: TRBJ2-2; CDR3nt: TGCGCCAGCAGCCACGGGACCTCCCCAGGCACCGGGGAGCTGTTTTTT; CDR3aa: CASSHGTSPGTGELFF
d_gene: -; abundance: -; v_gene: TRBV21-1; j_gene: TRBJ2-7; CDR3nt: TGTGCAGGCGGGAGGTATTACGAGCAGTACTTC; CDR3aa: CAGGRYYEQYF
d_gene: TRBD1; abundance: -; v_gene: TRBV5-8; j_gene: TRBJ1-5; CDR3nt: TGTGCCAGCAGCCCATGGACAGGGGAAGGCGTCGATCAGCCCCAGCATTTT; CDR3aa: CASSPWTGEGVDQPQHF
d_gene: -; abundance: -; v_gene: TRBV6-5; j_gene: TRBJ1-1; CDR3nt: TGTGCCAGCAACTTAAAACGAGGCACTGAAGCTTTCTTT; CDR3aa: CASNLKRGTEAFF
d_gene: TRBD2; abundance: -; v_gene: TRBV15; j_gene: TRBJ2-7; CDR3nt: TGTGCCACCAGCATCAGCGGGAAAAGCTCCTACGAGCAGTACTTC; CDR3aa: CATSISGKSSYEQYF
d_gene: -; abundance: -; v_gene: TRBV7-2; j_gene: TRBJ1-5; CDR3nt: TGTGCCAGCAGCTACGGGACACTTAATCAGCCCCAGCATTTT; CDR3aa: CASSYGTLNQPQHF
d_gene: -; abundance: -; v_gene: TRBV30; j_gene: TRBJ2-1; CDR3nt: TGTGCCTGGAGTCCCGACAAGAATGAGCAGTTCTTC; CDR3aa: CAWSPDKNEQFF
d_gene: -; abundance: -; v_gene: TRBV19; j_gene: TRBJ2-6; CDR3nt: TGTGCCAGTAGGACCGGGACGGAGGGGGCCAACGTCCTGACTTTC; CDR3aa: CASRTGTEGANVLTF
d_gene: -; abundance: -; v_gene: TRBV7-9; j_gene: TRBJ1-5; CDR3nt: TGTGCCAGCAGCTTGGGAGATTATAGCAATCAGCCCCAGCATTTT; CDR3aa: CASSLGDYSNQPQHF
d_gene: -; abundance: -; v_gene: TRBV4-1; j_gene: TRBJ2-7; CDR3nt: TGCGCCAGCAGCCAACGGTTCCAACGACAGCCCTACGAGCAGTACTTC; CDR3aa: CASSQRFQRQPYEQYF
d_gene: -; abundance: -; v_gene: TRBV4-3; j_gene: TRBJ2-4; CDR3nt: TGCGCCAGCAGCCAGGGGACACTGGCGGGAAACATTCAGTACTTC; CDR3aa: CASSQGTLAGNIQYF
d_gene: TRBD1; abundance: -; v_gene: TRBV5-1; j_gene: TRBJ2-7; CDR3nt: TGCGCCAGCAGCTCAAGACAGGGTTCTTACGAGCAGTACTTC; CDR3aa: CASSSRQGSYEQYF
d_gene: -; abundance: -; v_gene: TRBV2; j_gene: TRBJ2-5; CDR3nt: TGTGCCAGCAGCCAACGCAGGGCTAGCGTCCCCGGGCAAGAGACCCAGTACTTC; CDR3aa: CASSQRRASVPGQETQYF
d_gene: -; abundance: -; v_gene: TRBV7-9; j_gene: TRBJ2-1; CDR3nt: TGTGCCAGCAGCTTACCGACGAGTACCTACAATGAGCAGTTCTTC; CDR3aa: CASSLPTSTYNEQFF
d_gene: -; abundance: -; v_gene: TRBV27; j_gene: TRBJ2-2; CDR3nt: TGTGCCAGCAGTTTACTAGCGTCCACCGGGGAGCTGTTTTTT; CDR3aa: CASSLLASTGELFF
d_gene: -; abundance: -; v_gene: TRBV6-6; j_gene: TRBJ2-7; CDR3nt: TGTGCCAGCAGTTACTCGGCAGGTCGTGACGAGCAGTACTTC; CDR3aa: CASSYSAGRDEQYF
d_gene: -; abundance: -; v_gene: TRBV7-9; j_gene: TRBJ1-1; CDR3nt: TGTGCCAGCAGCTTAGGCGGGGAACACTTCAACACTGAAGCTTTCTTT; CDR3aa: CASSLGGEHFNTEAFF
d_gene: -; abundance: -; v_gene: TRBV2; j_gene: TRBJ2-3; CDR3nt: TGTGCCTCTATGGGGCCGGACCTACCCGGGGCAGATACGCAGTATTTT; CDR3aa: CASMGPDLPGADTQYF
d_gene: -; abundance: -; v_gene: TRBV9; j_gene: TRBJ2-1; CDR3nt: TGTGCCAGCTCCCGGACTGACTACAATGAGCAGTTCTTC; CDR3aa: CASSRTDYNEQFF
d_gene: -; abundance: -; v_gene: TRBV7-9; j_gene: TRBJ2-5; CDR3nt: TGTGCCAGCAGCTCGACGGGACAAGAGGAAGAGACCCAGTACTTC; CDR3aa: CASSSTGQEEETQYF
d_gene: -; abundance: -; v_gene: TRBV10-2; j_gene: TRBJ2-2; CDR3nt: TGCGCCAGCAGTTGGGTATCATCGAGGGACGGGGAGCTGTTTTTT; CDR3aa: CASSWVSSRDGELFF
d_gene: -; abundance: -; v_gene: TRBV5-6; j_gene: TRBJ2-1; CDR3nt: TGTGCCAGCAGCTTGGACAGGGTATACAATGAGCAGTTCTTC; CDR3aa: CASSLDRVYNEQFF
d_gene: -; abundance: few; v_gene: TRBV27; j_gene: TRBJ2-7; CDR3nt: TGTGCCAGCAGTGTAACGGGACTGGGGAACTACGAGCAGTACTTC; CDR3aa: CASSVTGLGNYEQYF